What follows is one T cell receptor (beta chain) and its context. Antigen unknown. TCRdb's copy holds only in-frame clones and misses some; the assay was immunoSEQ multiplex PCR. The profile shows about 870,000 clones, 90% to 95% of them singletons. Naive CD8 cells, CD45RO-negative and positively selected for CCR7, excluded terminally differentiated effector memory CD45RA+ cells. From germline, CDR1 is MDHEN and CDR2 SYDVKM. The CDR3 covers 15 residues. V shed 5 bases and J shed 8 bases, with 18 bases lying between them. The data originate from a study of shared clonotypes between healthy human individuals. As for the study in general: Sampling drew on donors who were a couple of women and a few men aged 18 to 49. Three plates each covered CD4 naive and memory; CD8 naive two, CD8 memory one.

General study points: Having only a few donors restricted how much genetic and exposure-history diversity was captured.

The clonotype originates from a young man in good health. The V gene is TRBV28, the J gene TRBJ1-4; TRBD1 is a possible D gene (6 bases). Source material: naive CD8+ T cells sorted from blood. CDR3 DNA sequence: TGTGCCAGCAGTACCCTCGGGGGGGCAGGGGAAAAACTGTTTTTT. The encoded protein is CASSTLGGAGEKLFF.